This passage covers 17 T cell receptor beta chains from one sample sequenced in a study of CD8+CD57+ T cells in acquired aplastic anemia. TCR beta VDJ and CDR3 profiles were obtained from a genomic DNA template. TCRdb itself ran the reads through MiXCR, one entry per CDR3 protein. The table shows 400,000 to 600,000 distinct CDR3 sequences, with more than 25% occurring only once. All sequencing subjects had displayed CD8+CD57+ cell expansion on flow cytometry. Material: sorted CD4+, CD8+, or CD8+CD57+ T cells (not recorded which) from PBMCs. The source is a human donor with aplastic anemia.

This clonotype has at least ten counts. V gene TRBV12-3 or TRBV12-4 combines with J gene TRBJ1-2; the match to TRBD1 covers 8 bases. CDR3 length: 13 residues. V shed 5 bases and J 4 bases; nucleotides not matched to a gene: 3. The DNA of the CDR3 is TGTGCCAGCAGTCCGGGACAGGCCTATGGCTACACCTTC. This sequence encodes CASSPGQAYGYTF.

This clonotype was seen at least ten times. CDR3 bases: TGTGCCAGCAGCCAAGATCGGGGGACGTATGGCTACACCTTC. This gives the protein CASSQDRGTYGYTF. The V call is TRBV14, the J call TRBJ1-2; possibly TRBD1 for D (5 bases). Looked up from germline, CDR1 is SGHDN and CDR2 is FVKESK. V lost 0 bases to trimming and J lost 5 bases, with 10 bases between them. The CDR3 loop spans 14 amino acids.

CDR3 nucleotide sequence: TGTGCCAGCAGCTGGGGGACAGGGAGCCTGGCGTATGGCTACACCTTC. Translating gives CASSWGTGSLAYGYTF. The rearrangement uses TRBV25-1 and TRBJ1-2, with 9 bases aligning to TRBD1. This CDR3 has 16 amino acids. The J segment lost 5 bases and the V segment lost 6 bases, leaving 13 bases of the junction unmatched. Germline V CDR1 and CDR2: MGHDK, SYGVNS.

V and J are TRBV19 and TRBJ1-1; TRBD1 aligns across 7 bases. The CDR3 totals 16 residues. Germline CDR1 and CDR2: LNHDA and SQIVND (reference sequence). J lost 2 bases, V lost 5 bases, and 11 bases had no gene match. The CDR3 protein is CASSLALTGANTEAFF. The CDR3 nucleotides read TGTGCCAGTAGTCTAGCCTTAACAGGGGCCAACACTGAAGCTTTCTTT.

The rearrangement uses TRBV5-4 and TRBJ2-1, with D hard to call. Trimming left V 0 bases short and J 7 bases short, with 8 bases between. CDR1 is SGHNT and CDR2 is YYREEE in the germline V gene (reference sequence). The CDR3 runs 13 residues. The CDR3, as DNA: TGTGCCAGCAGCTTGGTAGGAACGAATGAGCAGTTCTTC. Its protein product is CASSLVGTNEQFF.

This clonotype was observed a few times. The chain carries TRBV5-1 and TRBJ2-7; the match to TRBD1 covers 9 bases. CDR1 and CDR2 from the germline V gene are SGHRS and YFSETQ. V lost 3 bases to trimming and J lost 2 bases; unmatched junction nucleotides: 6. The CDR3 totals 15 residues. In nucleotides, the CDR3 is TGCGCCAGCAGCTCCCCAACAGGGGGCGCCTACGAGCAGTACTTC. Translated: CASSSPTGGAYEQYF.

For this clonotype: The junction departs from germline at one end; a sequencing error may be responsible. This chain connects TRBV19 to TRBJ1-2; D unclear. The CDR3 runs to 12 residues. The V gene's germline CDR1 is LNHDA and CDR2 SQIVND (reference sequence). The chain's CDR3 is CTSSPTNNGYTF. The CDR3 region has the DNA TGTACCAGTAGTCCAACTAACAATGGCTACACCTTC.

V and J are TRBV15 and TRBJ1-1; tentative D call: TRBD1 (6 bases). The CDR3 length is 17 residues. Germline CDR1 and CDR2: LNHNV and YYDKDF (reference sequence). The V and J ends lost 0 bases and 0 bases respectively, with 14 bases between them. The CDR3 region is CATSRDIGQILNTEAFF. CDR3 sequence (DNA): TGTGCCACCAGCAGAGATATCGGACAGATATTGAACACTGAAGCTTTCTTT.

The gene calls are TRBV12-3 or TRBV12-4 and TRBJ1-6, with D unresolved. Trimming took 0 bases from V and 13 from J, leaving 10 bases between them. The CDR3 has 13 residues. The DNA for the CDR3 is TGTGCCAGCAGTTTAGCGCTGGCAGGTCCCCTCCACTTT. It translates to CASSLALAGPLHF.

This clonotype was seen a few times. This chain uses TRBV7-3 with TRBJ2-1; TRBD2 matches 7 bases. Trimming took 2 bases from V and 6 from J; bases not matched to a gene: 4. The V gene's germline CDR1 is SGHTA and CDR2 FQGTGA. There are 14 residues in the CDR3. The DNA of the CDR3 is TGTGCCAGCAGCTTAGAAGGGAGGGCCAATGAGCAGTTCTTC. Protein product: CASSLEGRANEQFF.

The chain couples TRBV11-1 to TRBJ2-7; D uncertain. V was shortened by 2 bases and J by 0 bases, with 14 bases between the two germline ends. Per the germline V gene, CDR1 is SGHAT and CDR2 is FQDESV (reference sequence). CDR3 length: 16 residues. CDR3 protein: CASSLSGAPSSYEQYF. The CDR3 DNA reads as TGTGCCAGCAGCTTATCCGGAGCGCCAAGCTCCTACGAGCAGTACTTC.

On this clonotype: This may come from a read error, since a much larger clone is one base off. V is TRBV10-3 and J is TRBJ1-2; weak D call: TRBD1 (6 bases). Germline CDR1 ENHRY, CDR2 SYGVKD. The CDR3 runs 15 residues. CDR3 loop: CASRDGDTPNCGYTF. The CDR3 DNA reads as TGTGCCAGCAGGGACGGGGACACACCTAACTGTGGCTACACCTTC.

This clonotype was recorded many times. This chain connects TRBV5-1 to TRBJ2-7, with 7 nucleotides matching TRBD2. V was pared by 2 bases and J by 2 bases, with 4 bases of the junction left unmatched. The CDR3 is 14 residues long. CDR1 SGHRS and CDR2 YFSETQ come from the germline V gene. The CDR3 region is CASSFSGETYEQYF. DNA for the CDR3: TGCGCCAGCAGCTTCAGCGGGGAAACCTACGAGCAGTACTTC.

The chain uses TRBV3-1 and TRBJ1-2; D perhaps matches TRBD1 (6 bases). Trimming left V 4 bases short and J 4 bases short, with 25 bases between. Germline-derived CDR1 and CDR2 are LGHDT and YNNKEL (reference sequence). CDR3 length: 18 amino acids. The CDR3 coding sequence is TGTGCCAGCAGCCCGACCCTTAGCTGGGGGGCAATTCTCTATGGCTACACCTTC. This translates into CASSPTLSWGAILYGYTF.

This chain joins TRBV6-5 and TRBJ2-5; 13 bases match TRBD2. Germline trimming cut 0 bases from V and 4 bases from J; bases unmatched to any gene: 2. Germline V gene sequence: CDR1 MNHEY, CDR2 SVGAGI. The CDR3 consists of 16 residues. The CDR3 DNA follows: TGTGCCAGCAGTTACTCGGGACTAGCGGGGATAGAGACCCAGTACTTC. This encodes CASSYSGLAGIETQYF.

This clonotype was observed a handful of times. J is TRBJ1-4 and V is TRBV2; D unclear. There are 16 residues in the CDR3. Germline CDR1 SNHLY, CDR2 FYNNEI. Trimming removed 8 bases at V and 8 bases at J, with 24 bases between. The CDR3 sequence: CASGGEFGPNGEKLFF. The CDR3 nucleotides read TGTGCCAGCGGTGGGGAATTTGGGCCGAACGGGGAAAAACTGTTTTTT.

The rearrangement joins TRBV9 to TRBJ1-5; 7 bases agree with TRBD1. V was pared by 0 bases and J by 7 bases, with 7 bases of the junction left unmatched. The germline V gene encodes CDR1 SGDLS and CDR2 YYNGEE. The CDR3 loop spans 15 amino acids. DNA of the CDR3: TGTGCCAGCAGCGTAGGAGGGGGCGAGAGGCAGCCCCAGCATTTT. It codes for CASSVGGGERQPQHF.